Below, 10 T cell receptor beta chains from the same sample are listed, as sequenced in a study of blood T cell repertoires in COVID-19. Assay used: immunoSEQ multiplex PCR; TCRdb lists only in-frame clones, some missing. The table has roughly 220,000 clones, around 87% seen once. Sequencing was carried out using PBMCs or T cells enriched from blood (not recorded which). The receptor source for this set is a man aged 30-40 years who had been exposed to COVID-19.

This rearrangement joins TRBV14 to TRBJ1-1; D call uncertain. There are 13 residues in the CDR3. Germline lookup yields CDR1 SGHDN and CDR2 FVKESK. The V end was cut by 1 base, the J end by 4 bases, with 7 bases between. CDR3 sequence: CASSQVQLTEAFF. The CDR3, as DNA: TGTGCCAGCAGCCAAGTACAGCTCACTGAAGCTTTCTTT.

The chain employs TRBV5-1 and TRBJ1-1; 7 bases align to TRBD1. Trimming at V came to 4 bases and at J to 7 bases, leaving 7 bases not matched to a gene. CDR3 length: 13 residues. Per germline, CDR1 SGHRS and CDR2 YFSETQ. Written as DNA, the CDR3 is TGCGCCAGCAGCAACCCCGGGACAGATGAAGCTTTCTTT. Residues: CASSNPGTDEAFF.

The CDR3 here is CAWSVGTGVANYGYTF. CDR3 DNA: TGTGCCTGGAGTGTTGGGACAGGGGTTGCAAACTATGGCTACACCTTC. The V and J genes are TRBV30 and TRBJ1-2; 10 positions match TRBD1. The J segment lost 2 bases and the V segment lost 0 bases, leaving 6 bases of the junction unmatched. CDR3 length: 16 amino acids. Germline assignment: CDR1 GTSNPN and CDR2 SVGIG (reference sequence).

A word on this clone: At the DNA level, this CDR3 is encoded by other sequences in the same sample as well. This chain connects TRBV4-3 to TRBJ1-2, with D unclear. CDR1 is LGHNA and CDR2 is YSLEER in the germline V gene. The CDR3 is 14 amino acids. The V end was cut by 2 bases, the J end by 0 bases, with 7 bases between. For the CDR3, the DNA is TGCGCCAGCAGCCAATTTTCCTCTAACTATGGCTACACCTTC. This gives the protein CASSQFSSNYGYTF.

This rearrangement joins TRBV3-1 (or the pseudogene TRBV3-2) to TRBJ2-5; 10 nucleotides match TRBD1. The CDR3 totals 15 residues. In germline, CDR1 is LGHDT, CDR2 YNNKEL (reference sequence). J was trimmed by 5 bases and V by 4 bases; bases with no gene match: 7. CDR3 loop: CASSPGDRGMETQYF. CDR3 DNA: TGTGCCAGCAGCCCGGGGGACAGGGGAATGGAGACCCAGTACTTC.

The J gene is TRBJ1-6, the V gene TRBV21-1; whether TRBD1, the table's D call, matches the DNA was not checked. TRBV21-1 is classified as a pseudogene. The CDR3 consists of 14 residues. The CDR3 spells CASARGRVNSPLHF. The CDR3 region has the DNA TGTGCCAGCGCCCGTGGCAGGGTAAATTCACCCCTCCACTTT.

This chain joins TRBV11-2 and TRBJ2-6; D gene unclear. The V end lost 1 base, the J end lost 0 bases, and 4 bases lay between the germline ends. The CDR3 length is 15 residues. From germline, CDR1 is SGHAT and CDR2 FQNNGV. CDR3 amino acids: CASSLAVSGANVLTF. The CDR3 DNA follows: TGTGCCAGCAGCTTAGCGGTCTCTGGGGCCAACGTCCTGACTTTC.

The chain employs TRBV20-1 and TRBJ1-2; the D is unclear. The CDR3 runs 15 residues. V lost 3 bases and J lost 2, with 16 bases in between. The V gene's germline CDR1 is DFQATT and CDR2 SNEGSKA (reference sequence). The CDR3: CSASAVTRPNYGYTF. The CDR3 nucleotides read TGCAGTGCTAGTGCCGTGACACGACCCAACTATGGCTACACCTTC.

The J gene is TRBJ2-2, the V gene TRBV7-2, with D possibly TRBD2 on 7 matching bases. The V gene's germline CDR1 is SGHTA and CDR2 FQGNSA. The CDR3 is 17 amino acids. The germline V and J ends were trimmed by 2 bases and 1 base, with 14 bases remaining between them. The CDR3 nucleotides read TGTGCCAGCAGCTTATGGGGCGGGGGCGAGAACACCGGGGAGCTGTTTTTT. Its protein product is CASSLWGGGENTGELFF.

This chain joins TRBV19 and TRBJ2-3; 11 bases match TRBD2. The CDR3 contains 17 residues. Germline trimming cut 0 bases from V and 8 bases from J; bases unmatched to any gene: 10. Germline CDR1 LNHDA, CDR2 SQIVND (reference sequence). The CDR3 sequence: CASSIDWTSGPGGTQYF. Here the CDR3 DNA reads TGTGCCAGTAGTATAGACTGGACTAGCGGGCCTGGGGGTACGCAGTATTTT.